The source of this TCR beta chain is a study of blood T cell repertoires in COVID-19. Study overall: The cDNA or gDNA used as material had been derived from T cells, B-cell-depleted T cells, or PBMCs.

Produced via immunoSEQ multiplex PCR; TCRdb's table is partial and in-frame only. Here the sample spans about 220,000 clones, roughly 84% being singletons. Sequencing was carried out using PBMCs or T cells enriched from blood (not recorded which). The TCR originated in a woman between 35 and 50 years old who had recovered from COVID-19.

CDR3: CATSRDRAGVTYNEQFF. CDR3 nucleotide sequence: TGTGCCACCAGCAGAGATCGCGCGGGAGTTACCTACAATGAGCAGTTCTTC. This chain joins TRBV15 and TRBJ2-1, with 7 bases that match TRBD2. J lost 2 bases, V lost 0 bases, and 7 bases had no gene match. CDR3 length equals 17 residues. Germline assignment: CDR1 LNHNV and CDR2 YYDKDF (reference sequence).